One and the same sample provided the 30 T cell receptor beta chains below, sequenced in a study of blood T cell repertoires in COVID-19. The protocol was immunoSEQ multiplex PCR, while the TCRdb copy is restricted to in-frame clones and leaves out a portion. The sample has 90,000 or so clones; 55% to 80% are singletons. The sequencing input was peripheral blood. These TCRs come from a woman aged 55-75 years in a cohort sampled during active or convalescent COVID-19.

J is TRBJ2-7 and V is TRBV10-2; 10 nucleotides agree with TRBD1. The CDR3 is made up of 19 amino acids. Trimming took 3 bases from V and 3 from J; bases not matched to a gene: 17. Germline assignment: CDR1 WSHSY and CDR2 SAAADI. In DNA form, the CDR3 reads TGCGCCAGCAGTGACGCGCACCCCGGGACAGGGGTAGGAGTCTACGAGCAGTACTTC. Its protein is CASSDAHPGTGVGVYEQYF.

The chain combines TRBV13 with TRBJ2-1; TRBD2 matches 10 bases. Germline values: CDR1 PRHDT, CDR2 FYEKMQ (reference sequence). This CDR3 is built from 19 residues. The ends lost 0 bases at V and 3 bases at J; junction bases unmatched: 11. The CDR3 here is CASSLGLGSGTSVYNEQFF. CDR3 sequence (DNA): TGTGCCAGCAGCTTAGGCCTCGGGTCGGGGACTAGCGTCTACAATGAGCAGTTCTTC.

V usage is TRBV3-1 (or the pseudogene TRBV3-2) and J usage is TRBJ2-2; 7 bases line up with TRBD2. In germline, CDR1 is LGHDT, CDR2 YNNKEL (reference sequence). The CDR3 sequence is 16 residues long. Losses at the gene ends were 3 bases for V and 3 bases for J; bases not matched to a gene: 7. The DNA of the CDR3 is TGTGCCAGCAGCCATTTGGCTAGCGGAGACACCGGGGAGCTGTTTTTT. Amino acid sequence: CASSHLASGDTGELFF.

This sequence joins TRBV6-6 and TRBJ2-1; TRBD2 matches 15 bases. Germline CDR1 MNHNY, CDR2 SVGAGI (reference sequence). V shed 5 bases, J shed 7 bases, and the junction held 12 bases outside the gene matches. This CDR3 is 18 amino acids long. The CDR3 DNA sequence: TGTGCCAGCAGTCCATCTCCGGGACTAGCGGGGGGCTCGAATGAGCAGTTCTTC. Translating it yields CASSPSPGLAGGSNEQFF.

V usage is TRBV6-5 and J usage is TRBJ1-1; TRBD1 might be the D (5 bases). Germline values: CDR1 MNHEY, CDR2 SVGAGI. V was clipped by 7 bases and J by 1 base, with 13 bases between them. The CDR3 runs to 14 residues. This CDR3 is CASIFGGRNTEAFF. The CDR3 nucleotides read TGTGCCAGCATTTTCGGGGGGAGGAACACTGAAGCTTTCTTT.

In the case of this clone: The sample contains more than one DNA sequence encoding this CDR3. This chain connects TRBV2 to TRBJ1-1; tentative D call: TRBD1 (5 bases). Trimming shortened V by 5 bases and J by 1 base, and 8 bases separated the two germline ends. The CDR3 totals 13 residues. The germline V gene has CDR1 SNHLY and CDR2 FYNNEI. The CDR3 protein is CASSNDRNTEAFF. The CDR3 bases are TGTGCCAGCAGTAACGACAGGAACACTGAAGCTTTCTTT.

The genes are TRBV10-3 and TRBJ2-1; 10 bases are a match to TRBD1. The CDR3 spans 13 residues. The ends lost 4 bases at V and 7 bases at J; junction bases unmatched: 1. Germline assignment: CDR1 ENHRY and CDR2 SYGVKD. The chain's CDR3 is CAISGQGANEQFF. The CDR3 DNA reads TGTGCCATCAGTGGACAGGGGGCGAATGAGCAGTTCTTC.

The rearrangement joins TRBV15 to TRBJ1-5; 8 bases match TRBD1. V was pared by 3 bases and J by 8 bases, with 3 bases of the junction left unmatched. The CDR3 length is 13 residues. Germline assignment: CDR1 LNHNV and CDR2 YYDKDF (reference sequence). The CDR3 region is CATSRDREEPQHF. The CDR3 DNA reads TGTGCCACCAGCAGGGACAGGGAGGAGCCCCAGCATTTT.

The V gene is TRBV6-2 or TRBV6-3, the J gene TRBJ1-5; 11 positions agree with TRBD1. Germline loops: CDR1 MNHEY, CDR2 SVGEGT. J lost 2 bases, V lost 6 bases, and 12 bases had no gene match. This CDR3 region has 18 residues. CDR3 sequence reads: CASSPMGQGVGGNQPQHF. CDR3 in DNA: TGTGCCAGCAGCCCGATGGGACAGGGGGTAGGTGGCAATCAGCCCCAGCATTTT.

This clone was seen once. The J gene is TRBJ1-6, the V gene TRBV3-1 (or the pseudogene TRBV3-2); 7 bases align to TRBD1. Germline V CDR1 and CDR2: LGHDT, YNNKEL (reference sequence). This CDR3 spans 17 amino acids. The J segment lost 6 bases and the V segment lost 4 bases, leaving 12 bases of the junction unmatched. Here the CDR3 DNA reads TGTGCCAGCAGCCGCCTACCTAAGGGACAGATTAATTCACCCCTCCACTTT. It is translated as CASSRLPKGQINSPLHF.

The chain joins TRBV4-3 to TRBJ1-5; the D gene is possibly TRBD1 (6 bases). V dropped 0 bases and J dropped 2 bases, with 14 bases sitting between them. This CDR3 region has 17 residues. Germline CDR1 reads LGHNA; CDR2 reads YSLEER. CDR3 in DNA: TGCGCCAGCAGCCAAGATGTTGTCAGGGGTGGCAATCAGCCCCAGCATTTT. This codes for CASSQDVVRGGNQPQHF.

The CDR3: CASSLQTIGSYEQYF. CDR3 nucleotide sequence: TGTGCCAGCAGCCTCCAGACTATCGGCTCCTACGAGCAGTACTTC. The chain joins TRBV5-4 to TRBJ2-7; TRBD2 is a possible D gene (5 bases). Germline V gene sequence: CDR1 SGHNT, CDR2 YYREEE (reference sequence). The CDR3 runs to 15 residues. Trimming left V 4 bases short and J 0 bases short, with 14 bases between.

Only a few counts were recorded for this clone. The chain joins TRBV19 to TRBJ1-5; 11 positions agree with TRBD1. Germline V gives CDR1 LNHDA, CDR2 SQIVND (reference sequence). The CDR3 loop spans 15 amino acids. V was pared by 7 bases and J by 7 bases, with 9 bases of the junction left unmatched. CDR3 in amino acids: CASTKDRGRVQPQHF. The CDR3 DNA is TGTGCCAGTACCAAGGACAGGGGGCGGGTACAGCCCCAGCATTTT.

In this sample, this clone turned up once. The gene calls are TRBV9 and TRBJ1-4; 10 bases match TRBD1. The CDR3 has 16 amino acids. Germline CDR1 SGDLS, CDR2 YYNGEE. Trimming cost V 0 bases and J 7 bases; bases outside gene matches: 6. In DNA form, the CDR3 reads TGTGCCAGCAGCGTAGGTGTCCGGACAGGGGGTGAAAAACTGTTTTTT. Translated, it gives CASSVGVRTGGEKLFF.

This sequence joins TRBV28 and TRBJ1-1, with D tentatively TRBD1 (5 bases). This CDR3 comprises 15 residues. Trimming removed 5 bases at V and 1 base at J, with 14 bases between. Germline CDR1 reads MDHEN; CDR2 reads SYDVKM. The CDR3 sequence: CASSMGGFRNTEAFF. As DNA, the CDR3 is TGTGCCAGCAGTATGGGGGGATTCCGGAACACTGAAGCTTTCTTT.

The rearrangement joins TRBV5-4 to TRBJ2-7; 8 nucleotides agree with TRBD2. The germline V gene encodes CDR1 SGHNT and CDR2 YYREEE (reference sequence). V lost 3 bases and J lost 2; bases outside the gene matches: 22. The CDR3 sequence is 20 residues long. CDR3 in amino acids: CASSSDTAAGLDGTAYEQYF. DNA of the CDR3: TGTGCCAGCAGCTCGGACACCGCGGCGGGACTAGACGGGACTGCCTACGAGCAGTACTTC.

The chain combines TRBV2 with TRBJ2-6; D gene ambiguous. The CDR3 length is 15 residues. The V gene's germline CDR1 is SNHLY and CDR2 FYNNEI. Trimming took off 3 bases at V and 4 bases at J, with 10 bases between the two ends. The CDR3 here is CASSDWAAGANVLTF. The CDR3 DNA is TGTGCCAGCAGTGATTGGGCAGCAGGGGCCAACGTCCTGACTTTC.

V usage is TRBV7-9 and J usage is TRBJ2-3; 14 positions agree with TRBD2. This CDR3 is 19 amino acids long. Germline V gives CDR1 SEHNR, CDR2 FQNEAQ (reference sequence). The V and J ends lost 5 bases and 2 bases, in that order; junction bases with no gene match: 12. CDR3 sequence (DNA): TGTGCCAGCAGCCGGACTAGCGGGGGGACCTGGGACTACACAGATACGCAGTATTTT. Its protein is CASSRTSGGTWDYTDTQYF.

This chain joins TRBV19 and TRBJ2-2, with D possibly matching TRBD1 (6 bases). CDR3 length equals 14 residues. V was pared by 3 bases and J by 3 bases, with 8 bases between. Germline CDR1 reads LNHDA; CDR2 reads SQIVND (reference sequence). The CDR3 loop is CASSMGHDTGELFF. The CDR3 region has the DNA TGTGCCAGTAGTATGGGACACGACACCGGGGAGCTGTTTTTT.

The gene calls are TRBV28 and TRBJ2-7; D ambiguous. This CDR3 contains 14 residues. The V end was cut by 8 bases, the J end by 2 bases, with 16 bases between. Germline values: CDR1 MDHEN, CDR2 SYDVKM. The DNA for the CDR3 is TGTGCCAGCTTCTCTTATGTGAGAGCCTACGAGCAGTACTTC. It translates to CASFSYVRAYEQYF. The full variable domain, with the rest looked up from reference TRBV28 and TRBJ2-7, is DVKVTQSSRYLVKRTGEKVFLECVQDMDHENMFWYRQDPGLGLRLIYFSYDVKMKEKGDIPEGYSVSREKKERFSLILESASTNQTSMYLCASFSYVRAYEQYFGPGTRLTVT.

This clone was observed a handful of times. V is TRBV30 and J is TRBJ1-1, with D unresolved. The length of the CDR3 is 11 residues. Germline CDR1 GTSNPN, CDR2 SVGIG (reference sequence). V was trimmed by 5 bases and J by 0 bases, leaving 4 bases between them. CDR3 in amino acids: CAWLMNTEAFF. As DNA, the CDR3 is TGTGCCTGGTTAATGAACACTGAAGCTTTCTTT.

This chain links TRBV10-3 with TRBJ1-5; TRBD1 might be the D (5 bases). CDR1 is ENHRY and CDR2 is SYGVKD in the germline V gene. This CDR3 has 14 amino acids. Trimming stripped 3 bases from V and 10 bases from J, with 16 bases between. This chain's CDR3 is CAISELGSTDPQHF. CDR3 nucleotides: TGTGCCATCAGTGAATTGGGATCGACAGACCCCCAGCATTTT.

This clone showed up just a few times. The rearrangement uses TRBV20-1 and TRBJ1-4; D ambiguous. This CDR3 is built from 11 residues. The germline CDR1 and CDR2 sequences are DFQATT and SNEGSKA (reference sequence). The V gene lost 8 bases and the J gene lost 4 bases, with 8 bases spanning the gap. CDR3 protein: CSPQYNEKLFF. In nucleotides, the CDR3 is TGCAGTCCGCAGTATAATGAAAAACTGTTTTTT.

This sequence joins TRBV2 and TRBJ1-1; D is unclear. The V gene lost 6 bases and the J gene lost 4 bases, with 18 bases spanning the gap. The CDR3 runs 15 residues. Germline-derived CDR1 and CDR2 are SNHLY and FYNNEI. CDR3 loop: CASSEHLTWSTEAFF. The CDR3 DNA is TGTGCCAGCAGCGAACATCTCACCTGGAGCACTGAAGCTTTCTTT. Variable domain in full (rest from reference TRBV2 and TRBJ1-1): EPEVTQTPSHQVTQMGQEVILRCVPISNHLYFYWYRQILGQKVEFLVSFYNNEISEKSEIFDDQFSVERPDGSNFTLKIRSTKLEDSAMYFCASSEHLTWSTEAFFGQGTRLTVV.

This clone was detected only once. The chain couples TRBV7-9 to TRBJ2-7; 8 bases line up with TRBD2. Trimming at V came to 5 bases and at J to 1 base, leaving 7 bases not matched to a gene. CDR1 and CDR2 from the germline V gene are SEHNR and FQNEAQ (reference sequence). The CDR3 runs to 15 residues. This chain's CDR3 is CASSATPSGSYEQYF. The DNA for the CDR3 is TGTGCCAGCAGCGCCACCCCTAGCGGGTCCTACGAGCAGTACTTC.

The chain carries TRBV10-3 and TRBJ2-3, with D perhaps TRBD2 (5 bases). There are 13 residues in the CDR3. The germline V gene has CDR1 ENHRY and CDR2 SYGVKD. Trimming removed 8 bases from V and 2 bases from J, with 11 bases in between. CDR3 region: CAISGSHTDTQYF. CDR3 coding DNA: TGTGCCATCTCGGGGAGTCACACAGATACGCAGTATTTT.

The chain employs TRBV5-1 and TRBJ2-3; 13 nucleotides align to TRBD2. V trimming: 0 bases; J trimming: 1 base; junction bases outside the gene matches: 2. CDR3 length: 17 amino acids. Germline loops: CDR1 SGHRS, CDR2 YFSETQ. The CDR3 sequence is CASSLATSGGGTDTQYF. The CDR3 DNA reads TGCGCCAGCAGCTTGGCAACTAGCGGGGGGGGCACAGATACGCAGTATTTT.

V usage is TRBV6-2 or TRBV6-3 and J usage is TRBJ2-3, with unresolved D. With 0 bases removed from V and 11 bases from J, the gap between germline ends came to 18 bases. Germline lookup yields CDR1 MNHEY and CDR2 SVGEGT. The CDR3 runs to 15 residues. The CDR3 here is CASSYSRSLPPMQYF. The DNA for the CDR3 is TGTGCCAGCAGTTACTCGCGGTCCTTACCCCCAATGCAGTATTTT.

This chain connects TRBV7-9 to TRBJ2-7, with D possibly TRBD1 on 6 matching bases. The CDR3 covers 16 residues. Germline assignment: CDR1 SEHNR and CDR2 FQNEAQ (reference sequence). Trimming removed 0 bases at V and 7 bases at J, with 19 bases between. In nucleotides, the CDR3 is TGTGCCAGCAGCTTAGCGCACGGCAGGGGCCTGAGGGAGCAGTACTTC. It is translated as CASSLAHGRGLREQYF. Together with reference TRBV7-9 and TRBJ2-7, the CDR3 gives the full variable domain: DTGVSQNPRHKITKRGQNVTFRCDPISEHNRLYWYRQTLGQGPEFLTYFQNEAQLEKSRLLSDRFSAERPKGSFSTLEIQRTEQGDSAMYLCASSLAHGRGLREQYFGPGTRLTVT.

V and J are TRBV30 and TRBJ1-2; 8 bases agree with TRBD1. CDR3 size: 14 residues. Germline V gene data show CDR1 as GTSNPN and CDR2 as SVGIG (reference sequence). J gave up 9 bases and V 0 bases, and 9 bases lay outside the gene matches. CDR3 DNA sequence: TGTGCCTGGAGTGTCGGGACAGGACGGAGTCGCTACACCTTC. This encodes CAWSVGTGRSRYTF. Full variable domain (outside the CDR3, taken from reference TRBV30 and TRBJ1-2): SQTIHQWPATLVQPVGSPLSLECTVEGTSNPNLYWYRQAAGRGLQLLFYSVGIGQISSEVPQNLSASRPQDRQFILSSKKLLLSDSGFYLCAWSVGTGRSRYTFGSGTRLTVV.